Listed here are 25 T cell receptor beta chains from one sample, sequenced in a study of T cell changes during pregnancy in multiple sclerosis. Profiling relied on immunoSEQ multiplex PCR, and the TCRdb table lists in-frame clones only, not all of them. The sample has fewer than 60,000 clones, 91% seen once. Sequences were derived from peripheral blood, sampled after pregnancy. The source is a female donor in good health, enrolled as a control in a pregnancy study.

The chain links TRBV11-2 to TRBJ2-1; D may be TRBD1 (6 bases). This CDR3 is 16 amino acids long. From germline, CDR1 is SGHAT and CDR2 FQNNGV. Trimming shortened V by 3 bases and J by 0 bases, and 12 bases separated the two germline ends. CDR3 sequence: CASSFFQGISYNEQFF. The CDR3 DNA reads TGTGCCAGCAGCTTTTTCCAGGGGATCTCCTACAATGAGCAGTTCTTC.

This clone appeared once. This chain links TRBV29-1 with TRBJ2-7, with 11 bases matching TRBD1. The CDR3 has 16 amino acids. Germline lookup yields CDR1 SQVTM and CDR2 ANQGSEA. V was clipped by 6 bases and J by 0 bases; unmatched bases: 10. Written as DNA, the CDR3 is TGCAGCGTCACGGGGACAGGGGGGCTAAGCTCCTACGAGCAGTACTTC. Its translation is CSVTGTGGLSSYEQYF.

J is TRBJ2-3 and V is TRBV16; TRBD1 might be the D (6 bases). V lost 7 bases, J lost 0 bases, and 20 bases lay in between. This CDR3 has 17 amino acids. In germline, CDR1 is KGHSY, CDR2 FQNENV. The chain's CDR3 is CASTPRDTPSSTDTQYF. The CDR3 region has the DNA TGTGCCAGCACCCCAAGGGACACACCCTCTAGCACAGATACGCAGTATTTT.

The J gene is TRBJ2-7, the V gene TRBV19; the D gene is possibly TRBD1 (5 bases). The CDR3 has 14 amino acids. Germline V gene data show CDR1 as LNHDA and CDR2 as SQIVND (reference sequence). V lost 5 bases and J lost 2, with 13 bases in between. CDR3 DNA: TGTGCCAGTAGTTCCTCAGGGAAGCCCTACGAGCAGTACTTC. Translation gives CASSSSGKPYEQYF. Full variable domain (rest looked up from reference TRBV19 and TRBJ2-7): DGGITQSPKYLFRKEGQNVTLSCEQNLNHDAMYWYRQDPGQGLRLIYYSQIVNDFQKGDIAEGYSVSREKKESFPLTVTSAQKNPTAFYLCASSSSGKPYEQYFGPGTRLTVT.

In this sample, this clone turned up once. This CDR3 reads CASSLGGLVGGYTF. CDR3 nucleotide sequence: TGCGCCAGCAGCTTGGGAGGACTGGTAGGTGGCTACACCTTC. This chain connects TRBV5-1 to TRBJ1-2; D gene uncertain. There are 14 residues in the CDR3. Per the germline V gene, CDR1 is SGHRS and CDR2 is YFSETQ. Trimming took 0 bases from V and 7 from J, leaving 13 bases between them.

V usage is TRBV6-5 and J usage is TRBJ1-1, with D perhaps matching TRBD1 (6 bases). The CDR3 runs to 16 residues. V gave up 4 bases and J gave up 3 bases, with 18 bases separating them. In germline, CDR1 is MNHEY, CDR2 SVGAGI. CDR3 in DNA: TGTGCCAGCAGTTCCCAGAGGGGGACCAGGGACACTGAAGCTTTCTTT. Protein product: CASSSQRGTRDTEAFF.

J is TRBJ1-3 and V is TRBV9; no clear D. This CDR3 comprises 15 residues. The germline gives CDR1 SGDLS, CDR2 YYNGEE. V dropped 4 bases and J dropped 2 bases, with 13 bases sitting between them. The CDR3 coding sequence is TGTGCCAGCAGCTTCGATTCGGTAACTGGAAACACCATATATTTT. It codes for CASSFDSVTGNTIYF. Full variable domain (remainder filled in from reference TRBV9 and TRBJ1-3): DSGVTQTPKHLITATGQRVTLRCSPRSGDLSVYWYQQSLDQGLQFLIQYYNGEERAKGNILERFSAQQFPDLHSELNLSSLELGDSALYFCASSFDSVTGNTIYFGEGSWLTVV.

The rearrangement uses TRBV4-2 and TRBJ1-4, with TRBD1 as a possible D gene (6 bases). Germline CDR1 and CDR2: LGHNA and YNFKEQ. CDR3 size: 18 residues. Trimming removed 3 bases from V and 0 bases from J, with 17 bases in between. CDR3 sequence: CASSHLGAGGSTNEKLFF. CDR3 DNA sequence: TGTGCCAGCAGCCATCTAGGCGCGGGGGGCTCAACTAATGAAAAACTGTTTTTT.

The CDR3 protein is CASSPEGRLRAETQYF. CDR3 DNA: TGTGCCAGCAGCCCTGAGGGGAGGCTAAGGGCAGAGACCCAGTACTTC. The chain links TRBV7-2 to TRBJ2-5, with a tentative D call TRBD2 (6 bases). The CDR3 totals 16 residues. CDR1 and CDR2 (germline): SGHTA, FQGNSA. V lost 5 bases, J lost 4 bases, and 20 bases lay in between.

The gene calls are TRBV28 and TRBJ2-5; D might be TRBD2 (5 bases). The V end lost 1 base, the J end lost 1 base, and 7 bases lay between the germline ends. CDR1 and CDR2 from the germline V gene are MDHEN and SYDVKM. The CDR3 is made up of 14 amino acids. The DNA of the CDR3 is TGTGCCAGCAGTTTATCTAGCAGCCAAGAGACCCAGTACTTC. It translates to CASSLSSSQETQYF.

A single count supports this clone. CDR3 protein: CASSFLQVNTEAFF. The CDR3 DNA reads as TGTGCCAGTAGTTTCCTTCAGGTGAACACTGAAGCTTTCTTT. V is TRBV19 and J is TRBJ1-1; D is unclear. Germline V gene sequence: CDR1 LNHDA, CDR2 SQIVND (reference sequence). The V end lost 5 bases, the J end lost 0 bases, and 10 bases lay between the germline ends. The CDR3 has 14 residues.

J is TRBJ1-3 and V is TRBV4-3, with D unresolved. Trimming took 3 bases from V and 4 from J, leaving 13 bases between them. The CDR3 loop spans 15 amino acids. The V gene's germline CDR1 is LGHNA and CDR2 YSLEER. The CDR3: CASSQLVESGNTIYF. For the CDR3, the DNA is TGCGCCAGCAGCCAGCTCGTAGAGTCAGGAAACACCATATATTTT.

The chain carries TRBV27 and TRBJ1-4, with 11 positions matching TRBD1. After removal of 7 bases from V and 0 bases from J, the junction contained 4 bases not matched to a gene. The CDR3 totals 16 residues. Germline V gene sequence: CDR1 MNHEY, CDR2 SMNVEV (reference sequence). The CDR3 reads CASTRTGGTTNEKLFF. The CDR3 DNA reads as TGTGCCAGCACCCGGACAGGGGGCACAACTAATGAAAAACTGTTTTTT.

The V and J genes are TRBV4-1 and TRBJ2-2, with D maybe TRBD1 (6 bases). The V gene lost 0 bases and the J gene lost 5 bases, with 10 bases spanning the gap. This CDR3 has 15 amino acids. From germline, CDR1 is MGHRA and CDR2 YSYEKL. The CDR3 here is CASSQDPGVTGELFF. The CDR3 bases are TGCGCCAGCAGCCAAGATCCAGGGGTTACCGGGGAGCTGTTTTTT.

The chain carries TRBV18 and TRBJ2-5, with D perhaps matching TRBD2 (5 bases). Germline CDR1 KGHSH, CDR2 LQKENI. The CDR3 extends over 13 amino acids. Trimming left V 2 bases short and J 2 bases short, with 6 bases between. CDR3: CASSPSGQETQYF. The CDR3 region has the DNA TGTGCCAGCTCACCATCGGGACAAGAGACCCAGTACTTC.

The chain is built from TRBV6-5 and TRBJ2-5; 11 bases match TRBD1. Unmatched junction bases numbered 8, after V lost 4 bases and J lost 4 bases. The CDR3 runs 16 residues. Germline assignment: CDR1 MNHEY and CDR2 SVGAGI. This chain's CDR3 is CASSLLDRGLGETQYF. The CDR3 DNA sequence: TGTGCCAGCAGTTTACTGGACAGGGGGCTGGGAGAGACCCAGTACTTC.

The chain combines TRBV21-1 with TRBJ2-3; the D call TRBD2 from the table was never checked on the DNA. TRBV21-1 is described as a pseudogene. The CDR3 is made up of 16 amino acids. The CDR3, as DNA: TGTGCCAGCAGCTCACCGGCCCCTAGCGTTACAGATACGCAGTATTTT. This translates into CASSSPAPSVTDTQYF.

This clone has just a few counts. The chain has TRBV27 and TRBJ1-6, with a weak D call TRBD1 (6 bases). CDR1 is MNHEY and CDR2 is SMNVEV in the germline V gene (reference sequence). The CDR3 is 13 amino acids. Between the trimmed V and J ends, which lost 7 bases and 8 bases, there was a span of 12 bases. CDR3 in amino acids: CASKGGDYSPLHF. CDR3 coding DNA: TGTGCCAGCAAAGGGGGGGATTATTCACCCCTCCACTTT.

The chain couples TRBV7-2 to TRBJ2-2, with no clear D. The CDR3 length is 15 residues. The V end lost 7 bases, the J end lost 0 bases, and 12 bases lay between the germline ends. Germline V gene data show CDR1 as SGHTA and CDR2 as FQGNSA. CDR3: CASMGPTPNTGELFF. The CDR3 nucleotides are TGTGCCAGCATGGGCCCAACCCCGAACACCGGGGAGCTGTTTTTT.

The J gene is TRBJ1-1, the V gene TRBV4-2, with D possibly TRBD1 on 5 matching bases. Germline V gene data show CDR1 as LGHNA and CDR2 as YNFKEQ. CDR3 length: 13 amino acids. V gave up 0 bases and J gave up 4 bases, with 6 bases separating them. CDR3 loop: CASSQETATEAFF. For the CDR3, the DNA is TGTGCCAGCAGCCAAGAGACAGCCACTGAAGCTTTCTTT.

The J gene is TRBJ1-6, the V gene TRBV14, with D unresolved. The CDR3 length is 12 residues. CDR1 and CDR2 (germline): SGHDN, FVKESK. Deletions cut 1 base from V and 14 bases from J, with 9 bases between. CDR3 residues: CASSQVTSALHF. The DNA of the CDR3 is TGTGCCAGCAGCCAAGTTACCTCAGCCCTCCACTTT.

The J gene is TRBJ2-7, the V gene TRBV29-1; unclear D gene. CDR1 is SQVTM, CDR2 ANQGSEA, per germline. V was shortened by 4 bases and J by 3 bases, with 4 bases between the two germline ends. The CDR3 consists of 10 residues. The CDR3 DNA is TGCAGCGTTGTCTTCTACGAGCAGTACTTC. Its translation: CSVVFYEQYF.

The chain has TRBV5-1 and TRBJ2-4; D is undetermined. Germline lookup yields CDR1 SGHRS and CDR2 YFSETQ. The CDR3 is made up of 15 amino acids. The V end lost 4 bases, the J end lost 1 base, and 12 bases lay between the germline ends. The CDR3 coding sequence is TGCGCCAGCAGCCCGACACCTTCCGCCAAAAACATTCAGTACTTC. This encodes CASSPTPSAKNIQYF.

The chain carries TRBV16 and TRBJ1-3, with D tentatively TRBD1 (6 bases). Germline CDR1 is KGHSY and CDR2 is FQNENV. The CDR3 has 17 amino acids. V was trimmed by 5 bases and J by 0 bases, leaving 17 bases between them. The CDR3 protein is CASSAELGQSSGNTIYF. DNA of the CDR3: TGTGCCAGCAGCGCCGAACTAGGACAGAGCTCTGGAAACACCATATATTTT.

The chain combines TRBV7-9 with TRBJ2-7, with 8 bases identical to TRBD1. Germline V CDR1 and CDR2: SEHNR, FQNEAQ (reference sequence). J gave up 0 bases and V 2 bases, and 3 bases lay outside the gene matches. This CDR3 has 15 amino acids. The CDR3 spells CASSLRGTGSYEQYF. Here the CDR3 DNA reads TGTGCCAGCAGCTTAAGAGGGACAGGCTCCTACGAGCAGTACTTC.